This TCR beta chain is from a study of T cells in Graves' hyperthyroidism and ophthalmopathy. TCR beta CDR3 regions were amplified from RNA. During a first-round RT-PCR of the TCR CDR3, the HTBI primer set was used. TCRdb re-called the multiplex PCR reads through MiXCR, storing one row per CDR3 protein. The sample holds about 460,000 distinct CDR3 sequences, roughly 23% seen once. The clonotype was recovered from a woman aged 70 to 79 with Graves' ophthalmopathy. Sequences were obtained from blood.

CDR3 in amino acids: CASRPGQRNTEAFF. DNA for the CDR3: TGTGCCAGCCGACCGGGACAAAGGAACACTGAAGCTTTCTTT. The chain is built from TRBV19 and TRBJ1-1, with D perhaps matching TRBD1 (6 bases). The CDR3 is made up of 14 amino acids. Per germline, CDR1 LNHDA and CDR2 SQIVND (reference sequence). The V end lost 9 bases, the J end lost 1 base, and 15 bases lay between the germline ends.